This T cell receptor (beta chain) came from a study of vaccination and CD4 T cells after COVID-19. Study information: The cells were exposed to overlapping spike peptides originating from SARS-CoV-2, HCoV-NL63, HCoV-OC43 and HCoV-229E for stimulation. Study outcomes and limitations: Convalescent patients showed a median roughly 90% of reactive clones that were seen only post-vaccination.

This CDR3 has 15 residues. CDR1 and CDR2 (germline): MDHEN, SYDVKM. V shed 9 bases and J shed 0 bases, with 15 bases lying between them. Noted treatment: approximately 11-day PBMC culture with coronavirus spike peptide pools or control peptides (ViraFEST assay). Peptide pools at about 11 ug/ml, together with roughly 10 IU/ml IL-2, were added to cultures of about 2 million PBMCs per well. Turning to this clonotype: What it binds is not known.

The Oncomine TCR Beta short-read assay was applied to DNA of cultured CD4+ T cells. A single record per CDR3 protein comes from TCRdb applying MiXCR to the PCR reads. This sample carries approximately 17,000 distinct CDR3 sequences, under 55% of them seen once, and the ten largest clones take 4.5% to 5.5%. Material: CD4+ T cells from blood, cultured in vitro, obtained before SARS-CoV-2 vaccination. The gene calls are TRBV28 and TRBJ1-5; unclear D gene. The receptor comes from a human donor who had recovered from COVID-19. CDR3 in amino acids: CASTVENYSNQPQHF. In DNA, the CDR3 is TGTGCCAGTACAGTCGAAAATTATAGCAATCAGCCCCAGCATTTT.